The clone carrying this TCR beta chain was detected ten times or more. The CDR3 is 19 residues long. The trim removed 3 bases at V and 6 bases at J, leaving 20 bases unmatched. Germline-derived CDR1 and CDR2 are MDHEN and SYDVKM. The data were obtained in a study of neurological immune-mediated disorders. TCRdb reprocessed the 5' RACE reads via MiXCR and lists one record per CDR3 protein. The sample lists fewer than 60,000 distinct CDR3 sequences, about a tenth occurring once. The chain has TRBV28 and TRBJ2-1; 7 bases line up with TRBD1. Sequencing input: PBMCs. This sequence was found in a man in his 70s with HTLV-1-associated myelopathy (HAM/TSP). The CDR3 region is CASSFPTGYILSYSNEQFF. CDR3 in DNA: TGTGCCAGCAGTTTCCCGACAGGGTATATCCTGTCATATAGCAATGAGCAGTTCTTC.